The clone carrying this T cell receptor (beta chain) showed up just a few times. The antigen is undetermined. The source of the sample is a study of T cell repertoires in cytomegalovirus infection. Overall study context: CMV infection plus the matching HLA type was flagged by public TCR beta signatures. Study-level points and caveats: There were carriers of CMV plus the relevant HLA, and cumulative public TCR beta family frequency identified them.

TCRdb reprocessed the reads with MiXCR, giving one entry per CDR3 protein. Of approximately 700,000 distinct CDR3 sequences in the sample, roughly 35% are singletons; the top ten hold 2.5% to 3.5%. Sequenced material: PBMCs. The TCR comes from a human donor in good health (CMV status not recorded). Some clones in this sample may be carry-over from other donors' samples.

The CDR3 region is CASSLGLIPEAFF. Written as DNA, the CDR3 is TGTGCCAGCAGCTTGGGGCTAATCCCTGAAGCTTTCTTT. The chain uses TRBV5-6 and TRBJ1-1, with no clear D. Germline assignment: CDR1 SGHDT and CDR2 YYEEEE. This CDR3 contains 13 residues. V lost 0 bases and J 6 bases, leaving 9 bases between the germline ends.